The 20 T cell receptor beta chains below were found in one sample sequenced in a study of regulatory T cells in long-lasting Graves disease (dated by TCRdb to the early 2020s). What this sample's time point label stands for: persistent/refractory GD, antithyroid drugs over 5 years with positive TRAb. RNA was extracted from PBMCs in TRIzol for both TCR sequencing and RNA sequencing. The method behind the library was multiplex PCR. TCRdb lists the instrument as Illumina HiSeq 4000. iRepertoire HTBI primers and Arm-PCR amplification of CDR3 regions were used to construct TCR beta libraries. In TCRdb, the public reads were trimmed at Q25 with fastp and aligned with MiXCR, with productive beta chains retained. Here each entry gathers all rows of one CDR3 protein and keeps the most common genes and DNA. This sample holds 600,000 to 850,000 distinct CDR3 sequences; 25% to 35% were observed only once. 35% to 55% of the sample is held by the ten biggest clonotypes.

Sequenced here: peripheral blood mononuclear cells (PBMCs), sampled when the disease was refractory, from a patient treated with antithyroid drugs. These receptors came from a female donor with Graves disease.

The rearrangement uses TRBV6-1 and TRBJ2-2; D ambiguous. CDR1 MNHNS and CDR2 SASEGT come from the germline V gene. The CDR3 sequence is 12 residues long. V was trimmed by 6 bases and J by 6 bases, leaving 8 bases between them. The CDR3 here is CASRPAAGELFF. The CDR3 DNA sequence: TGTGCCAGCAGGCCCGCGGCCGGGGAGCTGTTTTTT.

The chain is built from TRBV6-1 and TRBJ1-2, with D uncertain. Deletions cut 7 bases from V and 3 bases from J, with 12 bases between. Germline-derived CDR1 and CDR2 are MNHNS and SASEGT. This CDR3 is built from 13 residues. The DNA of the CDR3 is TGTGCCAGCACTCAAGACGGTTACTATGGCTACACCTTC. This encodes CASTQDGYYGYTF.

This clonotype was picked up a small number of times. The V gene is TRBV6-2 or TRBV6-3, the J gene TRBJ1-5; TRBD1 matches 9 bases. CDR1 is MNHEY, CDR2 SVGEGT, per germline. The CDR3 extends over 16 amino acids. The ends lost 2 bases at V and 4 bases at J; junction bases unmatched: 6. The CDR3 sequence: CASSYDRQGDNQPQHF. The CDR3 nucleotides are TGTGCCAGCAGTTACGACCGACAGGGGGATAATCAGCCCCAGCATTTT.

Of note for this clonotype: Being one base from a much bigger clone, this may be a read error. The V call is TRBV12-3 or TRBV12-4, the J call TRBJ1-1, with a possible D match to TRBD1 (5 bases). The CDR3 is 14 residues long. The CDR3 DNA reads as TGTGCCAGCAGTCAATCATGGGGGAACGCTGAAGCTTTCTTT. Translation gives CASSQSWGNAEAFF.

Only a few counts were recorded for this clonotype. This chain uses TRBV27 with TRBJ2-7; TRBD2 aligns across 8 bases. The CDR3 contains 16 residues. Germline CDR1 and CDR2: MNHEY and SMNVEV (reference sequence). With 5 bases clipped from V and 0 bases from J, the junction kept 9 bases outside the gene matches. This CDR3 is CASSLIRAGGSYEQYF. CDR3 in DNA: TGTGCCAGCAGTCTCATCAGGGCGGGAGGCTCCTACGAGCAGTACTTC.

This clonotype turned up a few times. This rearrangement joins TRBV12-3 or TRBV12-4 to TRBJ1-2; TRBD1 matches at 12 bases. The J segment lost 3 bases and the V segment lost 6 bases, leaving 5 bases of the junction unmatched. CDR3 length equals 15 residues. The chain's CDR3 is CASSGDRGRHYGYTF. CDR3 DNA sequence: TGTGCCAGCAGCGGGGACAGGGGGCGGCACTATGGCTACACCTTC.

This clonotype was picked up a small number of times. The CDR3 DNA reads TGTGCCAGCAGTCCCTGGGGTTCGGTAAAGATGAACACTGAAGCTTTCTTT. It translates to CASSPWGSVKMNTEAFF. The rearrangement links TRBV12-3 or TRBV12-4 to TRBJ1-1, with no clear D. The CDR3 runs to 17 residues. Trimming removed 5 bases at V and 0 bases at J, with 19 bases between.

This clonotype was seen ten or more times. CDR3 residues: CASSQERDNYGYTF. CDR3 coding DNA: TGTGCCAGCAGCCAAGAAAGGGACAACTATGGCTACACCTTC. The chain has TRBV14 and TRBJ1-2; perhaps TRBD1 as D (5 bases). The germline V and J ends were trimmed by 0 bases and 2 bases, with 7 bases remaining between them. CDR3 length: 14 amino acids. Germline V gene sequence: CDR1 SGHDN, CDR2 FVKESK.

The chain couples TRBV12-5 to TRBJ1-5; TRBD1 aligns across 9 bases. CDR3 length: 15 amino acids. Germline-derived CDR1 and CDR2 are LGHNT and FRNRAP. V lost 5 bases, J lost 5 bases, and 7 bases stayed unmatched. CDR3 nucleotide sequence: TGTGCTAGTGGTCCCCCGACAGGGGGGGATCAGCCCCAGCATTTT. Translating it yields CASGPPTGGDQPQHF.

Comment on this clonotype: Being one base from a much bigger clone, this may be a read error. The conserved phenylalanine or tryptophan is not found at the CDR3 terminus, so this likely reflects a read error. V is TRBV3-1 and J is TRBJ2-7, with D tentatively TRBD1 or TRBD2 (5 bases each). This CDR3 has 13 amino acids. Trimming removed 2 bases at V and 2 bases at J, with 7 bases between. CDR1 and CDR2 (germline): LGHDT, YNNKEL (reference sequence). The CDR3 is CASSQWDPYEQYL. For the CDR3, the DNA is TGTGCCAGCAGCCAATGGGACCCCTACGAGCAGTACCTC.

The genes are TRBV20-1 and TRBJ1-5; 7 bases line up with TRBD1. The CDR3 extends over 18 amino acids. Germline-derived CDR1 and CDR2 are DFQATT and SNEGSKA (reference sequence). J was trimmed by 0 bases and V by 0 bases; bases with no gene match: 11. The CDR3 DNA sequence: TGCAGTGCTAGAGATCGAGGGGGCTCCTTTTATAGCAATCAGCCCCAGCATTTT. This codes for CSARDRGGSFYSNQPQHF.

The gene calls are TRBV27 and TRBJ2-1, with 8 bases identical to TRBD1. The CDR3 extends over 15 amino acids. The germline V gene has CDR1 MNHEY and CDR2 SMNVEV (reference sequence). V lost 4 bases, J lost 5 bases, and 7 bases stayed unmatched. CDR3 sequence (DNA): TGTGCCAGCAGTTCCTCACCGGACAGGGACAATGAGCAGTTCTTC. It yields the protein CASSSSPDRDNEQFF.

The rearrangement joins TRBV12-3 or TRBV12-4 to TRBJ2-5; 8 bases fit TRBD1. Unmatched junction bases numbered 15, after V lost 5 bases and J lost 4 bases. The CDR3 loop spans 17 amino acids. CDR3: CASSEPTTGQVAETQYF. The CDR3 DNA is TGTGCCAGCAGTGAACCCACAACGGGACAGGTTGCAGAGACCCAGTACTTC.

This clonotype was picked up a small number of times. This chain joins TRBV7-2 and TRBJ1-6; D remains unclear. The CDR3 loop spans 17 amino acids. CDR1 is SGHTA and CDR2 is FQGNSA in the germline V gene. V was pared by 2 bases and J by 2 bases, with 13 bases between. The CDR3 DNA sequence: TGTGCCAGCAGCTTATATCTGGGAGGTCCCTATAATTCACCCCTCCACTTT. Protein product: CASSLYLGGPYNSPLHF.

This clonotype was seen ten or more times. CDR3 bases: TGCGCCAGCAGTGAGGGGGATCAGCCCCAGCATTTT. Amino acid sequence: CASSEGDQPQHF. The genes are TRBV10-1 and TRBJ1-5, with D uncertain. The CDR3 extends over 12 amino acids. Deletions cut 2 bases from V and 5 bases from J, with 4 bases between. Germline V gene sequence: CDR1 WNHNN, CDR2 SYGVQD (reference sequence).

This clonotype was seen a few times. The chain links TRBV25-1 to TRBJ2-5, with D hard to call. Trimming took 0 bases from V and 5 from J, leaving 10 bases between them. The CDR3 is 14 amino acids. Germline CDR1 and CDR2: MGHDK and SYGVNS. In nucleotides, the CDR3 is TGTGCCAGCAGTGAATACCGGCTGGAGGAGACCCAGTACTTC. This translates into CASSEYRLEETQYF.

The V call is TRBV20-1, the J call TRBJ2-7, with D maybe TRBD2 (6 bases). From germline, CDR1 is DFQATT and CDR2 SNEGSKA (reference sequence). The V gene lost 4 bases and the J gene lost 0 bases, with 19 bases spanning the gap. The CDR3 is 16 amino acids. For the CDR3, the DNA is TGCAGTGCTATACACCCAAGCCGGGGAGGCTCCTACGAGCAGTACTTC. Translation: CSAIHPSRGGSYEQYF.

This clonotype was counted ten times or more. Compared with germline, one end of the junction differs, possibly owing to a read error. The chain carries TRBV12-3 or TRBV12-4 and TRBJ1-5; no definite D call. The CDR3 consists of 14 residues. CDR3 in amino acids: CASSLAYSNQPQHF. CDR3 sequence (DNA): TGTGCCAGCAGCTTAGCTTATAGCAATCAGCCCCAGCATTTT.

V and J are TRBV14 and TRBJ1-4; D may be TRBD1 (5 bases). This CDR3 contains 15 residues. Trimming stripped 3 bases from V and 5 bases from J, with 13 bases between. Germline CDR1 is SGHDN and CDR2 is FVKESK. This chain's CDR3 is CASSHRGRENEKLFF. The CDR3 region has the DNA TGTGCCAGCAGCCATCGGGGCAGGGAGAATGAAAAACTGTTTTTT.

The chain carries TRBV15 and TRBJ1-1; no clear D. CDR1 and CDR2 from the germline V gene are LNHNV and YYDKDF (reference sequence). V lost 0 bases to trimming and J lost 10 bases, with 18 bases between them. The CDR3 is made up of 15 amino acids. The CDR3 region has the DNA TGTGCCACCAGCAGAGATATTTTTACACGAGGTACAGCTTTCTTT. It translates to CATSRDIFTRGTAFF.